This paragraph covers one T cell receptor (beta chain) sequence. Its antigen is currently unknown. This record belongs to a study of early stage breast cancer tumors. Overall study context: Among some twelve ER+/PR+/HER2- tumors, eight were ductal, four lobular. General observations from the study: Tumors had 2 to 3-fold higher T cell density and higher clonality than adjacent normal breast tissue. Most shared enriched TCRB sequences were commonly generated ones.

Each sample had two DNA replicates, roughly 0.5 ug blood or roughly 1.5 ug tissue. Sequenced by immunoSEQ multiplex PCR; TCRdb stores in-frame clones only, minus some. The repertoire has fewer than 35,000 clones, approximately 75% of them found once; the top ten carry approximately 35%. The germline CDR1 and CDR2 sequences are SGHRS and YFSETQ. J was trimmed by 8 bases and V by 3 bases; bases with no gene match: 7. The CDR3 consists of 16 residues. V gene TRBV5-1 combines with J gene TRBJ2-1, with TRBD2 matching 14 bases. This TCR was recovered from a person in their fifties with breast cancer. Sequences were obtained from blood. CDR3 residues: CASSSGLAGGWDEQFF. The CDR3 bases are TGCGCCAGCAGCTCCGGACTAGCGGGAGGTTGGGATGAGCAGTTCTTC.